A selection of T cell receptor beta chains follows, all from one sample in a study of patients and donors after allogeneic stem cell transplantation. TCRdb re-called the RT-PCR reads through MiXCR, storing one row per CDR3 protein. The data show approximately 220,000 distinct CDR3 sequences, with around 40% seen just once and roughly 11% held by the top ten. The specimen sequenced was blood, either unsorted or a sorted T cell fraction (not recorded which). Receptors originate from a human donor who was either an allogeneic HSCT recipient or a stem cell or donor lymphocyte infusion donor (not recorded which). It is not recorded whose cells these are; they may come from a transplant donor. Each CDR3 is given with its conserved first and last residue. D genes are given only for firm matches. Not every row has a clone size; where given, it reads once, few, many or a size class.

NA TRBD2 TRBJ2-4 TRBV4-2 CASSPTTSGGAKNIQYF TGTGCCAGCAGCCCCACTACTAGCGGGGGGGCCAAAAACATTCAGTACTTC
NA NA TRBJ1-2 TRBV5-1 CASSLRTVYGYTF TGCGCCAGCAGCTTGAGGACAGTCTATGGCTACACCTTC
NA NA TRBJ1-2 TRBV20-1 CSARALDRSYGYTF TGCAGTGCTAGAGCTCTAGACAGGTCCTATGGCTACACCTTC
NA TRBD1 TRBJ2-7 TRBV20-1 CSARSNRGDPRDEQYF TGCAGTGCTAGATCCAACAGGGGCGATCCCCGGGACGAGCAGTACTTC
NA NA TRBJ1-3 TRBV18 CASSPLLVRTSGNTIYF TGTGCCAGCTCACCATTATTGGTTAGGACCTCTGGAAACACCATATATTTT
NA NA TRBJ2-1 TRBV28 CASSARRTTYNEQFF TGTGCCAGCAGTGCCCGGAGGACTACCTACAATGAGCAGTTCTTC
NA TRBD1 TRBJ1-2 TRBV5-1 CASSLADRVNYGYTF TGCGCCAGCAGCTTGGCAGACAGGGTTAACTATGGCTACACCTTC
NA NA TRBJ2-1 TRBV12-3/TRBV12-4 CASTLDMEVSYNEQFF TGTGCCAGCACCTTAGACATGGAAGTCTCCTACAATGAGCAGTTCTTC
few NA TRBJ2-7 TRBV7-9 CASSPRNSYEQYF TGTGCCAGCTCCCCTCGCAACTCCTACGAGCAGTACTTC
NA NA TRBJ1-2 TRBV10-3 CAISGSLRGNYGYTF TGTGCCATCAGCGGGAGTCTAAGGGGAAACTATGGCTACACCTTC
NA TRBD1 TRBJ2-7 TRBV10-3 CAISEDRGYEQYF TGTGCCATCAGTGAGGACAGGGGCTACGAGCAGTACTTC
NA TRBD1 TRBJ1-1 TRBV12-3/TRBV12-4 CATKGQENTEAFF TGTGCCACAAAGGGACAGGAGAACACTGAAGCTTTCTTT
NA NA TRBJ1-1 TRBV18 CASTPRENTEAFF TGTGCCAGCACACCCCGGGAGAACACTGAAGCTTTCTTT
NA NA TRBJ1-1 TRBV29-1 CSVVPPDAEAFF TGCAGCGTTGTACCTCCGGACGCTGAAGCTTTCTTT
NA NA TRBJ2-3 TRBV5-1 CASSPDYTDTQYF TGCGCCAGCAGCCCGGACTACACAGATACGCAGTATTTT
NA NA TRBJ2-1 TRBV5-5 CASRLRRDSYDEQFF TGTGCCAGCAGACTCCGCAGGGACTCCTACGATGAGCAGTTCTTC
NA NA TRBJ1-2 TRBV29-1 CSVDLGRGGYTF TGCAGCGTTGATCTTGGGAGGGGTGGCTACACCTTC
NA TRBD2 TRBJ2-1 TRBV20-1 CSAQPGLAVNEQFF TGCAGTGCCCAGCCGGGACTAGCTGTAAATGAGCAGTTCTTC